This TCR beta chain stems from a study of chemoradiotherapy in HPV16-positive cancers. General observations from the study: Non-HPV-specific T cells did not expand in tumors during treatment, whereas candidate HPV-specific clones and E7-related motifs did.

This clone was counted once. Its antigen is unknown. The junction had 6 bases not matched to a gene; V was cut back by 6 bases and J by 8 bases. Germline V gene lookup returns CDR1 MNHEY and CDR2 SVGAGI. This CDR3 has 12 amino acids. TCRdb's table, derived via immunoSEQ multiplex PCR, lists solely in-frame clones and lacks some. The table lists under 4,000 clones, more than 75% of them singletons. This sample comprised tumor tissue, obtained from a patient who underwent chemoradiotherapy. V usage is TRBV6-5 and J usage is TRBJ1-2, with TRBD1 matching 7 bases. This clonotype originated in a human donor with HPV-associated anogenital cancer. DNA of the CDR3: TGTGCCAGCAGCCTCGACAGGGAGGGCTACACCTTC. Encoded protein: CASSLDREGYTF.